This entry describes one T cell receptor (beta chain). These data come from a study of blood T cells in healthy people across ages. A second about 7 to 11 cycle PCR used barcoded and J-beta primers. TCRdb fed the 5' RACE reads into MiXCR, producing one record per CDR3 protein. The sample carries about 1 million distinct CDR3 sequences, 20% to 25% recorded once. The germline CDR1 and CDR2 sequences are LGHNT and FRNRAP. The CDR3 totals 16 residues. Total RNA, at least 6 micrograms per sample, came from PBMCs. The same data also contributed to another study, on T cells of mothers and their children. That study reports: It was related mother-child pairs that showed slightly higher overlap than unrelated pairs, without reaching significance.

What was sequenced was blood. The receptor comes from a girl aged 2-15 years in good health. The chain is built from TRBV12-5 and TRBJ2-7; 14 bases are shared with TRBD2. The last part of the DNA fits TRBJ2-5 better; the J call may be wrong. This chain's CDR3 is CASGPGLAGGRETQYF. CDR3 DNA: TGTGCTAGTGGCCCCGGACTAGCGGGAGGTCGGGAGACCCAGTACTTC.